These 25 T cell receptor beta chains came from one sample sequenced in a study of T cell responses to AZD1222 COVID-19 vaccine. TCRdb's table, derived via immunoSEQ multiplex PCR, lists solely in-frame clones and lacks some. Of more than 250,000 clones listed, 93% are singletons. This specimen was peripheral blood, taken on day 0 of AZD1222 vaccination. All receptors come from an adult in good health.

V and J are TRBV25-1 and TRBJ1-2; D not resolved. The CDR3 loop spans 11 amino acids. CDR1 is MGHDK and CDR2 is SYGVNS in the germline V gene. V was cut by 0 bases and J by 7 bases, with 3 bases left in between. CDR3 bases: TGTGCCAGCAGTGAATACGCTGGCTACACCTTC. It codes for CASSEYAGYTF.

This clone has a single count. V and J are TRBV5-1 and TRBJ1-5; a possible D gene is TRBD1 (6 bases). The germline V and J ends were trimmed by 4 bases and 5 bases, with 13 bases remaining between them. Germline V gene sequence: CDR1 SGHRS, CDR2 YFSETQ. The CDR3 is made up of 14 amino acids. The CDR3 here is CASSTGGLDQPQHF. The CDR3 bases are TGCGCCAGCAGCACTGGGGGGCTAGATCAGCCCCAGCATTTT.

The chain combines TRBV3-1 (or the pseudogene TRBV3-2) with TRBJ2-7; the D gene is possibly TRBD2 (6 bases). Trimming stripped 5 bases from V and 0 bases from J, with 8 bases between. CDR3 length: 13 amino acids. Per germline, CDR1 LGHDT and CDR2 YNNKEL (reference sequence). CDR3 bases: TGTGCCAGCAGCTACGGGAGCTCCTACGAGCAGTACTTC. It yields the protein CASSYGSSYEQYF.

The V gene is TRBV3-1 (or the pseudogene TRBV3-2), the J gene TRBJ1-5, with a possible D match to TRBD1 (5 bases). Germline CDR1 reads LGHDT; CDR2 reads YNNKEL (reference sequence). Deletions cut 4 bases from V and 7 bases from J, with 17 bases between. The CDR3 extends over 15 amino acids. The chain's CDR3 is CASSLGGTINQPQHF. In DNA form, the CDR3 reads TGTGCCAGCAGCCTGGGGGGGACCATCAACCAGCCCCAGCATTTT.

The chain is built from TRBV28 and TRBJ1-1, with D tentatively TRBD1 (5 bases). V dropped 6 bases and J dropped 4 bases, with 15 bases sitting between them. The CDR3 covers 14 residues. Germline CDR1 and CDR2: MDHEN and SYDVKM. CDR3 sequence (DNA): TGTGCCAGCAGCCTCCCCAGGGCGGGCACTGAAGCTTTCTTT. It specifies CASSLPRAGTEAFF.

The chain carries TRBV28 and TRBJ1-2; no firm D call. The germline V gene has CDR1 MDHEN and CDR2 SYDVKM. The CDR3 has 15 amino acids. Trimming took off 6 bases at V and 9 bases at J, with 23 bases between the two ends. The CDR3 loop reads CASSLTPDRSGSYTF. The CDR3 nucleotides are TGTGCCAGCAGCCTGACCCCCGACCGGAGTGGTAGCTACACCTTC.

J is TRBJ1-1 and V is TRBV10-2; D is unresolved. Trimming cost V 7 bases and J 0 bases, with 12 bases left between them. Germline V gene lookup returns CDR1 WSHSY and CDR2 SAAADI. The CDR3 sequence is 14 residues long. The CDR3 protein is CASIERELNTEAFF. CDR3 coding DNA: TGCGCCAGCATCGAAAGGGAGCTGAACACTGAAGCTTTCTTT.

The V gene is TRBV29-1, the J gene TRBJ1-3; tentative D call: TRBD1 (6 bases). V gave up 4 bases and J gave up 2 bases, with 9 bases separating them. CDR3 size: 13 residues. Germline-derived CDR1 and CDR2 are SQVTM and ANQGSEA. CDR3 nucleotide sequence: TGCAGCGTTGGACAGGCTACTGGAAACACCATATATTTT. Its translation: CSVGQATGNTIYF.

The count of this clone is one. The V call is TRBV2, the J call TRBJ1-5; D uncertain. Germline loops: CDR1 SNHLY, CDR2 FYNNEI. The CDR3 sequence is 14 residues long. Trimming removed 6 bases from V and 1 base from J, with 10 bases in between. CDR3 DNA: TGTGCCAGCAGAGCCGGACCGAGCAATCAGCCCCAGCATTTT. This encodes CASRAGPSNQPQHF. Full variable domain (outside the CDR3, taken from reference TRBV2 and TRBJ1-5): EPEVTQTPSHQVTQMGQEVILRCVPISNHLYFYWYRQILGQKVEFLVSFYNNEISEKSEIFDDQFSVERPDGSNFTLKIRSTKLEDSAMYFCASRAGPSNQPQHFGDGTRLSIL.

This clone was counted once. The CDR3 spells CASGRSDSPLHF. In DNA, the CDR3 is TGTGCCAGCGGGCGGAGTGACTCACCCCTCCACTTT. This rearrangement joins TRBV11-2 to TRBJ1-6; D gene ambiguous. The CDR3 is 12 amino acids. The ends were cut back, 8 bases at V and 10 bases at J, with 12 bases in the middle. Looked up from germline, CDR1 is SGHAT and CDR2 is FQNNGV.

The V call is TRBV28, the J call TRBJ1-5, with TRBD1 matching over 7 bases. CDR3 length: 14 residues. Germline values: CDR1 MDHEN, CDR2 SYDVKM. V shed 3 bases and J 6 bases; nucleotides not matched to a gene: 5. The CDR3 protein is CASSLGDRFQPQHF. As DNA, the CDR3 is TGTGCCAGCAGTTTGGGGGACAGATTTCAGCCCCAGCATTTT.

This chain uses TRBV3-1 (or the pseudogene TRBV3-2) with TRBJ2-5; D might be TRBD1 (5 bases). V was pared by 1 base and J by 1 base, with 10 bases between. Germline V CDR1 and CDR2: LGHDT, YNNKEL (reference sequence). The CDR3 consists of 15 residues. The CDR3 DNA reads as TGTGCCAGCAGCCAAGTGACAGTTCTCCAAGAGACCCAGTACTTC. This encodes CASSQVTVLQETQYF.

For this clone: Within the sample, other DNA sequences also encode this same CDR3. CDR3 region: CASSLGGGYEQYF. For the CDR3, the DNA is TGTGCCAGCAGCTTGGGGGGCGGATACGAGCAGTACTTC. The genes are TRBV5-6 and TRBJ2-7; a weak D match, TRBD1 (5 bases). Germline V CDR1 and CDR2: SGHDT, YYEEEE. This CDR3 has 13 residues. V was shortened by 0 bases and J by 4 bases, with 8 bases between the two germline ends.

The gene calls are TRBV28 and TRBJ2-7; D could derive from TRBD1 or TRBD2 (5 bases each). This CDR3 region has 14 residues. Germline V gene lookup returns CDR1 MDHEN and CDR2 SYDVKM. Trimming pared 6 bases from V and 2 bases from J, leaving 14 bases between. Here the CDR3 DNA reads TGTGCCAGCAGCTCACCGGGGCCCCCCTACGAGCAGTACTTC. This gives the protein CASSSPGPPYEQYF.

The chain couples TRBV2 to TRBJ1-6, with TRBD1 matching over 7 bases. This CDR3 region has 15 residues. Germline-derived CDR1 and CDR2 are SNHLY and FYNNEI. V was pared by 8 bases and J by 5 bases, with 9 bases of the junction left unmatched. The chain's CDR3 is CASRQGEVNNSPLHF. The CDR3 nucleotides read TGTGCCAGCCGTCAGGGGGAAGTGAATAATTCACCCCTCCACTTT.

The chain has TRBV5-1 and TRBJ1-4; 7 nucleotides line up with TRBD1. V lost 4 bases and J lost 2; bases outside the gene matches: 2. This CDR3 has 14 amino acids. Germline loops: CDR1 SGHRS, CDR2 YFSETQ. This chain's CDR3 is CASSPDRTNEKLFF. Here the CDR3 DNA reads TGCGCCAGCAGCCCGGACAGGACTAATGAAAAACTGTTTTTT. The variable domain in full, completed from reference TRBV5-1 and TRBJ1-4, reads KAGVTQTPRYLIKTRGQQVTLSCSPISGHRSVSWYQQTPGQGLQFLFEYFSETQRNKGNFPGRFSGRQFSNSRSEMNVSTLELGDSALYLCASSPDRTNEKLFFGSGTQLSVL.

The table lists this clone with a few counts. This chain connects TRBV2 to TRBJ1-1; TRBD1 is a possible D gene (5 bases). Germline CDR1 reads SNHLY; CDR2 reads FYNNEI. CDR3 length equals 13 residues. V dropped 6 bases and J dropped 5 bases, with 13 bases sitting between them. The CDR3 region is CASRRERGTEAFF. The CDR3 region has the DNA TGTGCCAGCAGGCGGGAGAGGGGAACTGAAGCTTTCTTT.

The chain is built from TRBV19 and TRBJ2-7; the D gene is possibly TRBD1 (7 bases). Per germline, CDR1 LNHDA and CDR2 SQIVND (reference sequence). The CDR3 is 15 residues long. V lost 0 bases, J lost 1 base, and 10 bases lay in between. In DNA, the CDR3 is TGTGCCAGTAGTATAGACAGGGGGGCATCCTACGAGCAGTACTTC. Protein product: CASSIDRGASYEQYF.

The genes are TRBV6-6 and TRBJ1-1; 12 bases fit TRBD1. V shed 6 bases, J shed 1 base, and the junction held 18 bases outside the gene matches. Germline V gene sequence: CDR1 MNHNY, CDR2 SVGAGI (reference sequence). The CDR3 contains 20 residues. CDR3 amino acids: CASSSLGTGGALRANTEAFF. CDR3 nucleotides: TGTGCCAGCAGCTCCCTCGGGACAGGGGGCGCGCTTCGGGCGAACACTGAAGCTTTCTTT.

This rearrangement joins TRBV7-9 to TRBJ2-7; 11 positions agree with TRBD2. Trimming at V came to 2 bases and at J to 2 bases, leaving 5 bases not matched to a gene. Germline V CDR1 and CDR2: SEHNR, FQNEAQ (reference sequence). The CDR3 has 16 residues. The CDR3 sequence: CASSLRLAGRTYEQYF. Written as DNA, the CDR3 is TGTGCCAGCAGCTTAAGACTAGCGGGGAGAACCTACGAGCAGTACTTC.

The chain recombines TRBV7-8 with TRBJ2-1, with TRBD2 matching 10 bases. Germline values: CDR1 SGHVS, CDR2 FQNEAQ. V lost 6 bases, J lost 6 bases, and 8 bases stayed unmatched. This CDR3 is 15 amino acids long. The CDR3 bases are TGTGCCAGCAGGCCCAGCGGGAGGGGTATCAATGAGCAGTTCTTC. It specifies CASRPSGRGINEQFF. The full variable domain, its missing parts supplied by reference TRBV7-8 and TRBJ2-1, is GAGVSQSPRYKVAKRGQDVALRCDPISGHVSLFWYQQALGQGPEFLTYFQNEAQLDKSGLPSDRFFAERPEGSVSTLKIQRTQQEDSAVYLCASRPSGRGINEQFFGPGTRLTVL.

This chain joins TRBV28 and TRBJ1-6, with 8 bases lining up with TRBD1. Germline lookup yields CDR1 MDHEN and CDR2 SYDVKM. The trim removed 3 bases at V and 14 bases at J, leaving 12 bases unmatched. The CDR3 contains 15 residues. The CDR3 region is CASSLGQGASGSLHF. DNA of the CDR3: TGTGCCAGCAGTTTGGGGCAGGGGGCAAGTGGGTCCCTCCACTTT.

The CDR3 DNA reads as TGTGCCAGCAGTTTGACGAACGGGTTCGCTTTCTTT. Translated: CASSLTNGFAFF. The chain has TRBV28 and TRBJ1-1; D not resolved. This CDR3 contains 12 residues. V was trimmed by 3 bases and J by 11 bases, leaving 13 bases between them. CDR1 and CDR2 from the germline V gene are MDHEN and SYDVKM.

The V call is TRBV18, the J call TRBJ2-5, with D unclear. CDR1 is KGHSH and CDR2 is LQKENI in the germline V gene. The CDR3 spans 17 residues. V was clipped by 3 bases and J by 4 bases, with 21 bases between them. CDR3 sequence: CASSPNQLDTWGETQYF. CDR3 DNA sequence: TGTGCCAGCTCACCGAACCAACTTGACACCTGGGGAGAGACCCAGTACTTC.

The chain joins TRBV28 to TRBJ2-3, with TRBD1 identical over 10 bases. Per the germline V gene, CDR1 is MDHEN and CDR2 is SYDVKM. The CDR3 runs 15 residues. The junction had 4 bases not matched to a gene; V was cut back by 3 bases and J by 4 bases. As DNA, the CDR3 is TGTGCCAGCAGTTTCCGGGACAGGGGTCCAGATACGCAGTATTTT. Protein product: CASSFRDRGPDTQYF.